This T cell receptor beta chain is drawn from a study of CD8 T cells in Susac syndrome. Germline V gene sequence: CDR1 ENHRY, CDR2 SYGVKD. V shed 0 bases and J 2 bases; nucleotides not matched to a gene: 6. The length of the CDR3 is 17 residues. When the RNA was reverse transcribed, random hexamers were used with an input of roughly 0.45 to 1 ug. TCRdb independently ran MiXCR on the immunoSEQ multiplex PCR reads; one entry per CDR3 protein. Found here are roughly 400,000 distinct CDR3 sequences, 75% to 90% of them singletons; the top ten hold more than 0.09%. This clonotype was obtained from a human donor with multiple sclerosis. Material: CD8+ T cells from PBMCs. This chain connects TRBV10-3 to TRBJ2-3, with 9 bases aligning to TRBD1. This CDR3 is CAISESVDRGYTDTQYF. The CDR3 DNA follows: TGTGCCATCAGTGAGTCCGTGGACAGGGGATACACAGATACGCAGTATTTT.